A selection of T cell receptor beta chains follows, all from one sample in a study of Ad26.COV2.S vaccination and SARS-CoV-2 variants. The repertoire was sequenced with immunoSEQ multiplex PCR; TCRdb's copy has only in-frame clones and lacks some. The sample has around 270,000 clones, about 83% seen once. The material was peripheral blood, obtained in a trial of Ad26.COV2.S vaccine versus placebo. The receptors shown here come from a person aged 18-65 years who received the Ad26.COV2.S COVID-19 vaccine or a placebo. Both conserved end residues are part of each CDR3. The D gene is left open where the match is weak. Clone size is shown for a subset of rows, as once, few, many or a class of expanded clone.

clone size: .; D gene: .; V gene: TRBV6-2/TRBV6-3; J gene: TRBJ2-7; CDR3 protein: CASSQVDPRTEPYEQYF; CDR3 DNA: TGTGCCAGCAGCCAAGTAGACCCGAGGACAGAGCCCTACGAGCAGTACTTC
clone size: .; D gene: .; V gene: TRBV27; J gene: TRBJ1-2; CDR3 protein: CASSSYREHYGYTF; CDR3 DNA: TGTGCCAGCAGTTCGTACAGGGAACACTATGGCTACACCTTC
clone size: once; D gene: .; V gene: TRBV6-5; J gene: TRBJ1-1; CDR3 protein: CASTRQMNTEAFF; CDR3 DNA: TGTGCCAGCACAAGACAAATGAACACTGAAGCTTTCTTT
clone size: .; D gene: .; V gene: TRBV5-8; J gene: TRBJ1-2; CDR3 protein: CASSLATVSGYTF; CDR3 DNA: TGTGCCAGCAGCTTGGCTACAGTTAGCGGCTACACCTTC
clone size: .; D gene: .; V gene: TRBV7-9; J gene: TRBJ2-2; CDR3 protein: CASYSPFQMATGELFF; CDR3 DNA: TGTGCCAGCTACTCCCCCTTTCAGATGGCCACCGGGGAGCTGTTTTTT
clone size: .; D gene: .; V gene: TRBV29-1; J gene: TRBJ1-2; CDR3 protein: CSVTGTNYGYTF; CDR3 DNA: TGCAGCGTCACCGGGACAAACTATGGCTACACCTTC
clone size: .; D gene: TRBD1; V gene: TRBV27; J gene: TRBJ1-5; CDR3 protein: CASRPLRDRNQPQHF; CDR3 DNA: TGTGCCAGCAGACCTCTCCGGGACAGAAATCAGCCCCAGCATTTT
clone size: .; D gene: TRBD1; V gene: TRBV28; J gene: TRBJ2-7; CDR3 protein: CASNTGAHEQYF; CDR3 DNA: TGTGCCAGCAACACAGGGGCCCACGAGCAGTACTTC
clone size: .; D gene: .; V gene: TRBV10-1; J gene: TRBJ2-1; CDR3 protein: CASRLGQGGHEQFF; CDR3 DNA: TGCGCCAGCAGACTCGGACAGGGAGGGCATGAGCAGTTCTTC
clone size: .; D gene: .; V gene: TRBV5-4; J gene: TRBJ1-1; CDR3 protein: CASSWTQGLGTEAFF; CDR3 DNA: TGTGCCAGCAGCTGGACGCAGGGTCTAGGAACTGAAGCTTTCTTT
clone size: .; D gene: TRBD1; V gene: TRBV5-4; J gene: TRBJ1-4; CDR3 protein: CASSLDGTDPNEKLFF; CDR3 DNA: TGTGCCAGCAGCCTCGACGGGACAGACCCTAATGAAAAACTGTTTTTT
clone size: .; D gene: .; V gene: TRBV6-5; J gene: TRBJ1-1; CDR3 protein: CASSYSSWGTEAFF; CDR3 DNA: TGTGCCAGCAGTTACTCGAGCTGGGGCACTGAAGCTTTCTTT
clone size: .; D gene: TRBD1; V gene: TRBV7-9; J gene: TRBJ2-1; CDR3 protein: CASSYWDRGIHNEQFF; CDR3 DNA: TGTGCCAGCAGCTACTGGGACAGGGGTATCCACAATGAGCAGTTCTTC